This T cell receptor (beta chain) was identified in a study of shared T cell receptors in the human thymus. The CDR3 runs to 12 residues. The germline gives CDR1 MDHEN, CDR2 SYDVKM. The V gene lost 3 bases and the J gene lost 11 bases, with 14 bases spanning the gap. Profiled with immunoSEQ multiplex PCR; TCRdb holds only in-frame clones, not every one. The profile shows over 650,000 clones, around 87% of them singletons. Separately, the same data were catalogued under a study of human thymus T cells. As reported in that work: Healthy Finnish infants having corrective surgery for congenital heart defects served as donors. The study used thymus tissue resected during corrective heart surgery. Apparent bias marked the V and J gene usage of thymic and blood repertoires. Thymic repertoires from unrelated individuals overlapped highly, related research reported.

Input material: thymocytes. The chain employs TRBV28 and TRBJ2-7, with D possibly matching TRBD2 (6 bases). This TCR derives from a boy under three years old with a congenital heart defect. The CDR3 protein is CASSFGLGGKYF. The CDR3 DNA reads TGTGCCAGCAGTTTCGGGCTTGGGGGGAAGTACTTC.